One T cell receptor (beta chain) is described in this entry. The data were produced by immunoSEQ multiplex PCR, yet TCRdb's version contains in-frame clones alone and is incomplete. This table has about 480,000 clones, 89% appearing once. This sample is drawn from a study of blood T cell repertoires in COVID-19. The V end lost 1 base, the J end lost 2 bases, and 17 bases lay between the germline ends. CDR1 and CDR2 from the germline V gene are SGHVS and FNYEAQ. This CDR3 region has 17 residues. The Seattle patients joined while their infection was active and were tracked longitudinally afterward. This chain joins TRBV7-6 and TRBJ1-1; D perhaps matches TRBD1 (6 bases). This clonotype was obtained from a man aged 18 to 29 with COVID-19, enrolled during active disease. The source material was peripheral blood. The CDR3 bases are TGTGCCAGCAGCTTAGACGCTGGTGGGGGGGGCAACACTGAAGCTTTCTTT. It translates to CASSLDAGGGGNTEAFF.